This T cell receptor beta chain appears in the sequencing data of a study of T cells after yellow fever vaccination. The V and J ends lost 6 bases and 1 base, in that order; junction bases with no gene match: 15. CDR1 SEHNR and CDR2 FQNEAQ come from the germline V gene (reference sequence). This CDR3 spans 18 amino acids. Each CDR3 protein is one row after TCRdb ran MiXCR on the 5' RACE reads. Altogether about 99,000 distinct CDR3 sequences are present, about 5.8% being singletons, with the ten largest covering about two fifths. Sequenced material: CD8+ T cells sorted from PBMCs, taken 10 days after the yellow fever booster vaccination. The chain employs TRBV7-9 and TRBJ2-1; TRBD2 aligns across 7 bases. The source is a man between 18 and 35 years old who received the YFV17D yellow fever vaccine. In DNA form, the CDR3 reads TGTGCCAGCAGACCCCGGGAGGCCCGAACCCCGTCCTACAATGAGCAGTTCTTC. Translated: CASRPREARTPSYNEQFF.